This TCR beta chain appears in the sequencing data of a study of OX40 agonist ivuxolimab in advanced cancers. Study as a whole: Eligibility rules accepted prior anti-PD-1, anti-PD-L1 or anti-CTLA-4 therapy, and 40% had some. Partial responses were achieved by three patients, one with hepatocellular carcinoma and two with cutaneous melanoma. Study conclusions and caveats: CD4+ and CD8+ T cells in blood underwent clonal expansion by week 6 at 0.1 to 3.0 mg/kg.

The CDR3 sequence is 13 residues long. Germline CDR1 is SNHLY and CDR2 is FYNNEI. Trimming shortened V by 0 bases and J by 7 bases, and 9 bases separated the two germline ends. The table lists this clone with a few counts. Its antigen is undetermined. Patients were ruled out by autoimmune disease history or systemic immunosuppression. Assay used: immunoSEQ multiplex PCR; TCRdb lists only in-frame clones, some missing. Among approximately 82,000 clones listed, roughly 92% were seen once. The source material was CD4+ or CD8+ T cells sorted from blood, sampled in a trial of the OX40 agonist ivuxolimab. The source is an adult with an advanced solid tumor such as melanoma, head and neck, liver or kidney cancer. The chain has TRBV2 and TRBJ1-2; D ambiguous. The CDR3 loop is CASSEAGIVGYTF. DNA of the CDR3: TGTGCCAGCAGTGAAGCAGGGATCGTTGGCTACACCTTC.